These 15 T cell receptor beta chains came from one sample sequenced in a study of vaccination and CD4 T cells after COVID-19 (dated 2022 in TCRdb). Their specific antigens are unknown. The label giving this sample's treatment or condition can be read as: approximately nine-day PBMC culture with coronavirus spike peptide pools or control peptides (ViraFEST assay). Library preparation used PCR. TCRdb records Illumina iSeq 100 as the sequencer. At the Johns Hopkins FTIC core, DNA from the cultured CD4+ T cells underwent TCR sequencing with the Oncomine TCR Beta short-read assay. TCRdb redid the processing of the public reads, applying fastp at Q25 and MiXCR, and retained in-frame beta chains. Each entry is one CDR3 protein sequence, shown with its most common DNA and genes. The table for this sample lists some 12,000 distinct CDR3 sequences; 55% to 75% of them were counted only once. The top ten hold more than 7% of the sample.

The sequenced sample was CD4+ T cells from blood, cultured in vitro. Receptor source: a human donor who had recovered from COVID-19.

This chain connects TRBV10-3 to TRBJ1-2, with a tentative D call TRBD1 (5 bases). Germline lookup yields CDR1 ENHRY and CDR2 SYGVKD. Trimming took off 6 bases at V and 5 bases at J, with 16 bases between the two ends. The CDR3 runs 14 residues. This CDR3 reads CAISETGTDYGYTF. CDR3 DNA: TGTGCCATCAGCGAAACCGGGACGGATTATGGCTACACCTTC.

The rearrangement joins TRBV7-2 to TRBJ1-4; possibly TRBD1 for D (5 bases). The CDR3 extends over 16 amino acids. V lost 4 bases and J lost 5, with 17 bases in between. In germline, CDR1 is SGHTA, CDR2 FQGNSA. CDR3 in amino acids: CASSYLGGTENEKLFF. CDR3 sequence (DNA): TGTGCCAGCAGCTACCTCGGGGGTACAGAAAATGAAAAACTGTTTTTT.

The count of this clonotype is one. The chain links TRBV29-1 to TRBJ2-3; D tentatively reads TRBD1 or TRBD2 (6 bases each). The CDR3 covers 16 residues. Trimming shortened V by 3 bases and J by 4 bases, and 20 bases separated the two germline ends. Germline values: CDR1 SQVTM, CDR2 ANQGSEA. CDR3 amino acids: CSVDRGQPSGPDTQYF. The CDR3 DNA is TGCAGCGTTGACCGGGGGCAACCCAGCGGGCCAGATACGCAGTATTTT.

In its sample, this clonotype was seen a few times. The rearrangement uses TRBV6-1 and TRBJ2-5; TRBD2 matches at 16 bases. Unmatched junction bases numbered 5, after V lost 6 bases and J lost 4 bases. Germline-derived CDR1 and CDR2 are MNHNS and SASEGT. The CDR3 is made up of 16 amino acids. CDR3 sequence (DNA): TGTGCCAGCAGGGGACTAGCGGGAGGGTACGCAGAGACCCAGTACTTC. The encoded protein is CASRGLAGGYAETQYF.

The CDR3 DNA is TGTGCCAGTAGTACGGAGGACAGGGTGGGTGAAAAACTGTTTTTT. It encodes CASSTEDRVGEKLFF. The genes are TRBV19 and TRBJ1-4, with TRBD1 matching over 8 bases. This CDR3 has 15 residues. CDR1 LNHDA and CDR2 SQIVND come from the germline V gene (reference sequence). The J segment lost 7 bases and the V segment lost 4 bases, leaving 8 bases of the junction unmatched. Full variable domain (outside the CDR3, taken from reference TRBV19 and TRBJ1-4): DGGITQSPKYLFRKEGQNVTLSCEQNLNHDAMYWYRQDPGQGLRLIYYSQIVNDFQKGDIAEGYSVSREKKESFPLTVTSAQKNPTAFYLCASSTEDRVGEKLFFGSGTQLSVL.

The rearrangement joins TRBV2 to TRBJ2-3, with D perhaps being TRBD1 or TRBD2 (5 bases each). Germline CDR1 and CDR2: SNHLY and FYNNEI. CDR3 length equals 13 residues. V gave up 0 bases and J gave up 11 bases, with 12 bases separating them. The CDR3 loop is CASSEAWGSGQYF. The DNA of the CDR3 is TGTGCCAGCAGTGAAGCTTGGGGGAGCGGGCAGTATTTT.

The chain combines TRBV7-2 with TRBJ1-6; perhaps TRBD1 as D (6 bases). This CDR3 has 12 residues. CDR1 is SGHTA and CDR2 is FQGNSA in the germline V gene. V lost 3 bases and J lost 18, with 15 bases in between. DNA of the CDR3: TGTGCCAGCAGCTTTCAGGGAGGGGGGGCCCACTTT. Its protein product is CASSFQGGGAHF. The complete variable domain, with remaining parts taken from reference TRBV7-2 and TRBJ1-6, reads GAGVSQSPSNKVTEKGKDVELRCDPISGHTALYWYRQSLGQGLEFLIYFQGNSAPDKSGLPSDRFSAERTGGSVSTLTIQRTQQEDSAVYLCASSFQGGGAHFGNGTRLTVT.

The rearrangement links TRBV5-6 to TRBJ2-2, with 8 bases that match TRBD1. Germline CDR1 SGHDT, CDR2 YYEEEE. CDR3 length: 17 amino acids. Trimming at V came to 4 bases and at J to 0 bases, leaving 8 bases not matched to a gene. The CDR3 region is CASSTTWTGTNTGELFF. For the CDR3, the DNA is TGTGCCAGCAGCACAACGTGGACAGGGACGAACACCGGGGAGCTGTTTTTT. The full variable domain, completed using reference TRBV5-6 and TRBJ2-2, is DAGVTQSPTHLIKTRGQQVTLRCSPKSGHDTVSWYQQALGQGPQFIFQYYEEEERQRGNFPDRFSGHQFPNYSSELNVNALLLGDSALYLCASSTTWTGTNTGELFFGEGSRLTVL.

The J gene is TRBJ1-6, the V gene TRBV11-2; 8 bases are a match to TRBD1. Germline V gene data show CDR1 as SGHAT and CDR2 as FQNNGV. V shed 1 base and J 8 bases; nucleotides not matched to a gene: 4. This CDR3 has 15 residues. Here the CDR3 reads CASSLGQGTYSPLHF. In DNA form, the CDR3 reads TGTGCCAGCAGCTTAGGACAGGGGACGTATTCACCCCTCCACTTT.

The chain uses TRBV28 and TRBJ1-2; D remains unclear. The CDR3 runs 14 residues. Germline assignment: CDR1 MDHEN and CDR2 SYDVKM. V dropped 2 bases and J dropped 8 bases, with 15 bases sitting between them. The CDR3 loop reads CASSLGVRRKGYTF. As DNA, the CDR3 is TGTGCCAGCAGTTTAGGGGTCAGACGGAAGGGCTACACCTTC.

This chain links TRBV7-3 with TRBJ1-2; D unclear. The CDR3 runs 13 residues. Germline lookup yields CDR1 SGHTA and CDR2 FQGTGA. V shed 1 base and J shed 6 bases, with 9 bases lying between them. CDR3 protein: CASSLSRQDGYTF. The DNA of the CDR3 is TGTGCCAGCAGCTTAAGCAGGCAGGATGGCTACACCTTC.

The chain links TRBV5-4 to TRBJ1-1, with a tentative D call TRBD1 (5 bases). CDR1 and CDR2 from the germline V gene are SGHNT and YYREEE (reference sequence). V gave up 4 bases and J gave up 4 bases, with 11 bases separating them. The CDR3 covers 13 residues. The CDR3 coding sequence is TGTGCCAGCAGCGTTCGGGGCCCCACTGAAGCTTTCTTT. Amino acids: CASSVRGPTEAFF.

V and J are TRBV24-1 and TRBJ2-5; 8 nucleotides line up with TRBD1. This CDR3 comprises 15 residues. V was clipped by 3 bases and J by 2 bases; unmatched bases: 4. Germline V gene lookup returns CDR1 KGHDR and CDR2 SFDVKD. This CDR3 reads CATSDPRTGQETQYF. CDR3 DNA sequence: TGTGCCACCAGTGATCCCAGGACAGGGCAAGAGACCCAGTACTTC.

This sequence joins TRBV2 and TRBJ2-2; tentatively, D is TRBD1 (5 bases). The V end lost 6 bases, the J end lost 1 base, and 9 bases lay between the germline ends. Germline V lookup: CDR1 SNHLY, CDR2 FYNNEI. The CDR3 is 14 residues long. The CDR3 DNA sequence: TGTGCCAGCAGCTATACAGGGAACACCGGGGAGCTGTTTTTT. It yields the protein CASSYTGNTGELFF.

The gene calls are TRBV19 and TRBJ2-1, with 15 bases lining up with TRBD2. Losses at the gene ends were 7 bases for V and 4 bases for J; bases not matched to a gene: 11. The CDR3 runs 18 residues. Germline V gene data show CDR1 as LNHDA and CDR2 as SQIVND (reference sequence). CDR3 nucleotide sequence: TGTGCCAGTACCCCAGGACTAGCGGGAGGGAAACTATACAATGAGCAGTTCTTC. Its translation is CASTPGLAGGKLYNEQFF.